The 15 T cell receptor beta chains below come from one sample, sequenced in a study of blood T cell repertoires in COVID-19. The repertoire was sequenced with immunoSEQ multiplex PCR; TCRdb's copy has only in-frame clones and lacks some. The table includes approximately 160,000 clones, about 88% detected once. Sequencing input: peripheral blood. Source of these receptors: a man in his sixties with active or convalescent COVID-19.

The V call is TRBV15, the J call TRBJ1-1; TRBD1 agrees at 9 bases. Looked up from germline, CDR1 is LNHNV and CDR2 is YYDKDF (reference sequence). This CDR3 is built from 16 residues. The ends lost 2 bases at V and 6 bases at J; junction bases unmatched: 10. CDR3 amino acids: CATSRPDRGVIPEAFF. The CDR3 DNA reads as TGTGCCACCAGCAGACCTGACAGGGGGGTGATTCCTGAAGCTTTCTTT.

The J gene is TRBJ2-1, the V gene TRBV5-1, with D possibly matching TRBD1 (6 bases). The CDR3 runs to 14 residues. Germline assignment: CDR1 SGHRS and CDR2 YFSETQ. Trimming removed 3 bases from V and 6 bases from J, with 13 bases in between. CDR3 coding DNA: TGCGCCAGCAGCTGGGACACCAGAATCAATGAGCAGTTCTTC. Amino acids: CASSWDTRINEQFF. The entire variable domain, with the rest obtained from reference TRBV5-1 and TRBJ2-1, is as follows: KAGVTQTPRYLIKTRGQQVTLSCSPISGHRSVSWYQQTPGQGLQFLFEYFSETQRNKGNFPGRFSGRQFSNSRSEMNVSTLELGDSALYLCASSWDTRINEQFFGPGTRLTVL.

V is TRBV10-1 and J is TRBJ2-2; the match to TRBD2 covers 10 bases. The V gene's germline CDR1 is WNHNN and CDR2 SYGVQD (reference sequence). The CDR3 is 14 residues long. The J segment lost 6 bases and the V segment lost 6 bases, leaving 4 bases of the junction unmatched. The CDR3 loop is CASRSSGSAGELFF. DNA for the CDR3: TGCGCCAGCAGGTCTAGCGGGAGCGCCGGGGAGCTGTTTTTT.

The CDR3 region is CASSPGSLRDTQYF. The CDR3 DNA follows: TGTGCCAGCAGTCCAGGGTCGCTTAGAGATACGCAGTATTTT. This chain connects TRBV3-1 (or the pseudogene TRBV3-2) to TRBJ2-3, with TRBD1 as a possible D gene (5 bases). The V gene's germline CDR1 is LGHDT and CDR2 YNNKEL (reference sequence). The CDR3 totals 14 residues. V lost 6 bases, J lost 5 bases, and 15 bases lay in between.

This sequence joins TRBV5-5 and TRBJ1-4; D remains unclear. CDR1 SGHKS and CDR2 YYEKEE come from the germline V gene (reference sequence). CDR3 length equals 14 residues. The V and J ends lost 3 bases and 4 bases respectively, with 10 bases between them. The CDR3 region is CASSSGALNEKLFF. For the CDR3, the DNA is TGTGCCAGCAGCTCGGGAGCTCTTAATGAAAAACTGTTTTTT.

On this clone: This sample includes further DNA sequences coding for the same CDR3. V is TRBV6-5 and J is TRBJ1-2; TRBD1 agrees at 11 bases. The CDR3 covers 16 residues. J lost 4 bases, V lost 0 bases, and 4 bases had no gene match. Germline-derived CDR1 and CDR2 are MNHEY and SVGAGI. DNA for the CDR3: TGTGCCAGCAGTTACTCCCGGACAGGGGGCGGCTATGGCTACACCTTC. Translating gives CASSYSRTGGGYGYTF.

The chain joins TRBV10-1 to TRBJ2-2, with D unresolved. The V end lost 6 bases, the J end lost 4 bases, and 9 bases lay between the germline ends. Germline loops: CDR1 WNHNN, CDR2 SYGVQD (reference sequence). The CDR3 is made up of 13 amino acids. Here the CDR3 DNA reads TGCGCCAGCAGGAGAGTCTCCACCGGGGAGCTGTTTTTT. Translation gives CASRRVSTGELFF.

V gene TRBV4-1 combines with J gene TRBJ2-7, with D tentatively TRBD1 (5 bases). V dropped 3 bases and J dropped 3 bases, with 15 bases sitting between them. Per germline, CDR1 MGHRA and CDR2 YSYEKL. This CDR3 is 15 amino acids long. CDR3 amino acids: CASSHTDTGIYEQYF. CDR3 bases: TGCGCCAGCAGCCACACTGACACAGGCATCTACGAGCAGTACTTC.

V is TRBV29-1 and J is TRBJ1-1; 8 bases map to TRBD1. Germline CDR1 is SQVTM and CDR2 is ANQGSEA. The CDR3 runs 13 residues. V lost 4 bases to trimming and J lost 1 base; unmatched junction nucleotides: 2. DNA of the CDR3: TGCAGCGTTGCCACAGGGGGGAACACTGAAGCTTTCTTT. It encodes CSVATGGNTEAFF.

This clone was recorded only once. V gene TRBV18 combines with J gene TRBJ2-1, with a tentative D call TRBD1 (6 bases). V was trimmed by 2 bases and J by 2 bases, leaving 10 bases between them. This CDR3 region has 15 residues. The germline gives CDR1 KGHSH, CDR2 LQKENI. CDR3 protein: CASSPTGTTYNEQFF. As DNA, the CDR3 is TGTGCCAGCTCACCAACCGGGACAACCTACAATGAGCAGTTCTTC.

The V and J genes are TRBV2 and TRBJ2-7; TRBD2 might be the D (6 bases). CDR3 length: 13 amino acids. CDR1 and CDR2 (germline): SNHLY, FYNNEI. V lost 7 bases, J lost 7 bases, and 17 bases lay in between. CDR3 sequence reads: CASTTDLGGEQYF. CDR3 sequence (DNA): TGTGCCAGCACGACGGACCTTGGGGGGGAGCAGTACTTC.

CDR3 nucleotide sequence: TGTGCCAGCAGACCACAAACTACCGAGCAGTTCTTC. Amino acids: CASRPQTTEQFF. The rearrangement joins TRBV7-2 to TRBJ2-1; D unresolved. The CDR3 spans 12 residues. Germline loops: CDR1 SGHTA, CDR2 FQGNSA. Trimming took 6 bases from V and 10 from J, leaving 13 bases between them.

This clone appeared once. V gene TRBV5-1 combines with J gene TRBJ2-1, with D possibly being TRBD2 (6 bases). The CDR3 runs 16 residues. Germline V gene lookup returns CDR1 SGHRS and CDR2 YFSETQ. The V end lost 7 bases, the J end lost 1 base, and 18 bases lay between the germline ends. The DNA for the CDR3 is TGCGCCAGCTATAGGTATGGTGGGACTTCCTACAATGAGCAGTTCTTC. This translates into CASYRYGGTSYNEQFF. The full variable domain, its missing parts supplied by reference TRBV5-1 and TRBJ2-1, is KAGVTQTPRYLIKTRGQQVTLSCSPISGHRSVSWYQQTPGQGLQFLFEYFSETQRNKGNFPGRFSGRQFSNSRSEMNVSTLELGDSALYLCASYRYGGTSYNEQFFGPGTRLTVL.

The chain joins TRBV18 to TRBJ2-2; D is unresolved. The CDR3 spans 15 residues. V lost 0 bases, J lost 1 base, and 6 bases lay in between. Germline V gene lookup returns CDR1 KGHSH and CDR2 LQKENI. This CDR3 reads CASSPPSRNTGELFF. As DNA, the CDR3 is TGTGCCAGCTCACCACCGTCCAGGAACACCGGGGAGCTGTTTTTT.

This sequence joins TRBV5-1 and TRBJ1-1; D not certain. The germline V gene has CDR1 SGHRS and CDR2 YFSETQ. This CDR3 is 13 amino acids long. V was pared by 3 bases and J by 0 bases, with 6 bases between. This CDR3 is CASSSQLNTEAFF. The CDR3 nucleotides read TGCGCCAGCAGCTCACAGCTGAACACTGAAGCTTTCTTT.